This entry describes one TCR beta chain. The entry originates in a study of identical twins. TCRdb re-derived calls from the 5' RACE reads in MiXCR, one entry per CDR3 protein. The sample records under 800,000 distinct CDR3 sequences, around 21% being singletons. CDR1 and CDR2 from the germline V gene are PRHDT and FYEKMQ (reference sequence). The CDR3 runs to 13 residues. The junction had 5 bases not matched to a gene; V was cut back by 5 bases and J by 6 bases. The sample was also linked to a second study, of T cells expressing NK-cell markers. That report adds: HCMV specificity of expanded NKG2C+ T cell clones remained unclear.

The V call is TRBV13, the J call TRBJ2-5, with TRBD1 matching over 8 bases. This sequence was found in a young woman in good health. Sequenced input: PBMCs. DNA for the CDR3: TGTGCCAGCAGCAAAGACAGGGGTAAGACCCAGTACTTC. It encodes CASSKDRGKTQYF.